These T cell receptor beta chains were read from a single sample in a study of cytomegalovirus exposure and HLA in healthy donors. The repertoire was sequenced with immunoSEQ multiplex PCR; TCRdb's copy has only in-frame clones and lacks some. The table lists about 170,000 clones, 79% of them singletons. Sample: PBMCs. The source is a woman aged 50 to 60 in good health and CMV-seronegative. Each CDR3 is given with its conserved first and last residue. A D gene is named only where the DNA matches it firmly.

d_call	v_call	j_call	cdr3_nt	cdr3_aa
NA	TRBV2	TRBJ1-3	TGTGCCAGCAAGACGACAGCCCCTTCTGGAAACACCATATATTTT	CASKTTAPSGNTIYF
NA	TRBV18	TRBJ2-1	TGTGCCAGCTCACCTACTCAGGGAAATGAGCAGTTCTTC	CASSPTQGNEQFF
NA	TRBV7-7	TRBJ2-5	TGTGCTAGCAGCTTAGACGAGGGAGAGACCCAGTACTTC	CASSLDEGETQYF
TRBD2	TRBV10-1	TRBJ2-1	TGCGCCAGCAGTGAGTCTCGAGGCGGGGGGGCGTCCTACAATGAGCAGTTCTTC	CASSESRGGGASYNEQFF
TRBD2	TRBV28	TRBJ2-3	TGTGCCAGCAAAGGACTAGACTTTACGCAGTATTTT	CASKGLDFTQYF
TRBD1	TRBV18	TRBJ2-7	TGTGCCAGCTCACTACAGGGGGACTACGAGCAGTACTTC	CASSLQGDYEQYF
TRBD1	TRBV5-1	TRBJ1-1	TGCGCCAGCAGCCGGGGACAGCTGATGAACACTGAAGCTTTCTTT	CASSRGQLMNTEAFF
TRBD2	TRBV9	TRBJ2-1	TGTGCCAGCAGCGTAGGGCTAGCGGGGAACAATGAGCAGTTCTTC	CASSVGLAGNNEQFF
TRBD2	TRBV27	TRBJ2-2	TGTGCCAGCAGTTTTATACCGGGAGGACCAACCGGGGAGCTGTTTTTT	CASSFIPGGPTGELFF
NA	TRBV29-1	TRBJ1-1	TGCAGCGTTGAAGACTCCGGGAACACTGAAGCTTTCTTT	CSVEDSGNTEAFF
TRBD1	TRBV29-1	TRBJ1-2	TGCAGCGTGGGGACAGGGGTTGGCTATGGCTACACCTTC	CSVGTGVGYGYTF
NA	TRBV4-2	TRBJ2-5	TGTGCCAGCAGCCAAGATGCGCCGGGCGGGGAGACCCAGTACTTC	CASSQDAPGGETQYF
NA	TRBV28	TRBJ2-7	TGTGCCAGCAGTCCTGGCGGGCCTTCCTACGAGCAGTACTTC	CASSPGGPSYEQYF
NA	TRBV19	TRBJ1-2	TGTGCCAGTAGTATAGGAGGGACACGAGGCTACACCTTC	CASSIGGTRGYTF
TRBD1	TRBV5-4	TRBJ1-1	TGTGCCAGCAGCTTCAGGGGGTCTGAAGCTTTCTTT	CASSFRGSEAFF
TRBD1	TRBV6-5	TRBJ1-1	TGTGCCAGCAGTACCGGACAGGGAAATGAAGCTTTCTTT	CASSTGQGNEAFF
TRBD2	TRBV9	TRBJ2-1	TGTGCCAGCAACCTAGTGGGGACTAGCGGATACAATGAGCAGTTCTTC	CASNLVGTSGYNEQFF
NA	TRBV14	TRBJ1-1	TGTGCCAGCAGCCTCCCGGGACAGAACACTGAAGCTTTCTTT	CASSLPGQNTEAFF
NA	TRBV6-6	TRBJ1-6	TGTGCCAGCAGTCCAAGACAGGCATATAATTCACCCCTCCACTTT	CASSPRQAYNSPLHF
NA	TRBV6-5	TRBJ1-2	TGTGCCAGCAGCCACACCGGGAATAACTATGGCTACACCTTC	CASSHTGNNYGYTF
TRBD2	TRBV28	TRBJ2-7	TGTGCCTGGGGGAGGGTTACCAACGAGCAGTACTTC	CAWGRVTNEQYF
NA	TRBV7-8	TRBJ2-6	TGTGCCACCCGCTCCTACTCTGGGGCCAACGTCCTGACTTTC	CATRSYSGANVLTF
NA	TRBV2	TRBJ1-4	TGTGCCAGCAGGGGGGGGAGAAATGAAAAACTGTTTTTT	CASRGGRNEKLFF
TRBD1	TRBV2	TRBJ2-2	TGTGCCAGCACTAAGCAGGGGGCGGTGAACACCGGGGAGCTGTTTTTT	CASTKQGAVNTGELFF